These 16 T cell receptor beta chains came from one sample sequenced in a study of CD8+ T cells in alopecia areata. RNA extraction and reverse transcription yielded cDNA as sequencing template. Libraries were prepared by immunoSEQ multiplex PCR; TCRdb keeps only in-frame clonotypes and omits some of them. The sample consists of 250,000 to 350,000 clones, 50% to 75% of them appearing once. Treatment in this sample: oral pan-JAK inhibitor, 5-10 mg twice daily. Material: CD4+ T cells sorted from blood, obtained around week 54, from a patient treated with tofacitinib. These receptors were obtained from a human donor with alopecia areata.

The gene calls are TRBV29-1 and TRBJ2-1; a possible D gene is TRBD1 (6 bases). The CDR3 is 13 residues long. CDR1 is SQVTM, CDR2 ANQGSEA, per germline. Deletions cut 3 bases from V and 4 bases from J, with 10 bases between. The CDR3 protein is CSVEGAQYNEQFF. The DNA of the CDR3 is TGCAGCGTTGAGGGGGCCCAGTACAATGAGCAGTTCTTC.

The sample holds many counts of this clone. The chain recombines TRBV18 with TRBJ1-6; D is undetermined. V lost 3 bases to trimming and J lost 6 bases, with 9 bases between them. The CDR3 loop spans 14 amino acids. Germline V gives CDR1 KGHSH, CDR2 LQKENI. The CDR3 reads CASSPTASNSPLHF. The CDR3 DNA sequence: TGTGCCAGCTCACCTACTGCTTCTAATTCACCCCTCCACTTT. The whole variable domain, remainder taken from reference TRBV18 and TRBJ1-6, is NAGVMQNPRHLVRRRGQEARLRCSPMKGHSHVYWYRQLPEEGLKFMVYLQKENIIDESGMPKERFSAEFPKEGPSILRIQQVVRGDSAAYFCASSPTASNSPLHFGNGTRLTVT.

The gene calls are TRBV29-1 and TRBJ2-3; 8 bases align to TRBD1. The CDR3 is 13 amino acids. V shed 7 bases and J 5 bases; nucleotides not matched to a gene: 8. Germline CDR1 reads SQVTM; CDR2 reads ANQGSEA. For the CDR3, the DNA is TGCAGCGCCTGGACAGGGAAGCGAGATACGCAGTATTTT. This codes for CSAWTGKRDTQYF.

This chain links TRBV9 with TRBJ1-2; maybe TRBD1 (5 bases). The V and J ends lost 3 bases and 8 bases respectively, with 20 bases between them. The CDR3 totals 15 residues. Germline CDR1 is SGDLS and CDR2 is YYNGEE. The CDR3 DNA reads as TGTGCCAGCAGCGCCCGGAGGAGGGACGACGGGGGCTACACCTTC. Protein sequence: CASSARRRDDGGYTF.

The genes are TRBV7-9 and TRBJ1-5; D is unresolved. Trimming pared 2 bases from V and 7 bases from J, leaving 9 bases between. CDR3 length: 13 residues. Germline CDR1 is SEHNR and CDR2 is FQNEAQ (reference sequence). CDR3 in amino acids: CASSLPNSQPQHF. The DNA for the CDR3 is TGTGCCAGCAGCTTACCTAATTCACAGCCCCAGCATTTT.

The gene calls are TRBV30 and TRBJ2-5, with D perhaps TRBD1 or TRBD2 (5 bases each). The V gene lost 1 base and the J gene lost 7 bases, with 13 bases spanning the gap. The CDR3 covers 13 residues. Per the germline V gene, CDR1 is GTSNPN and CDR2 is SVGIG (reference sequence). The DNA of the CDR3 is TGTGCCTGGAGTGAAGGGACCCAGGGGACCCAGTACTTC. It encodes CAWSEGTQGTQYF.

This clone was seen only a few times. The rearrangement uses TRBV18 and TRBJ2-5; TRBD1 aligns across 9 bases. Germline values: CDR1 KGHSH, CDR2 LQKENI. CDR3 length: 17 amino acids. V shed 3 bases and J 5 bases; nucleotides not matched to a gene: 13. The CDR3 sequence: CASSPYGNRGLLETQYF. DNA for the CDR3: TGTGCCAGCTCACCGTATGGAAACAGGGGGCTTTTGGAGACCCAGTACTTC.

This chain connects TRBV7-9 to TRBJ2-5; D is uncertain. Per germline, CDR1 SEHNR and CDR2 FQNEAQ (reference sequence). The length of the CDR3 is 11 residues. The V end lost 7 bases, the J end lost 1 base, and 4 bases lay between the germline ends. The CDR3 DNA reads TGTGCCAGCACCGTCCAAGAGACCCAGTACTTC. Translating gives CASTVQETQYF.

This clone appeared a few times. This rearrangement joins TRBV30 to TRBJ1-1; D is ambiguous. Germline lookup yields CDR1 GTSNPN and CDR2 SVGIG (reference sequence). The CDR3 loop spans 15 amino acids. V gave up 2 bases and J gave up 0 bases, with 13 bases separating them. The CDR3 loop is CAWSRWGGVNTEAFF. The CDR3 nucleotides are TGTGCCTGGAGTAGGTGGGGAGGCGTGAACACTGAAGCTTTCTTT.

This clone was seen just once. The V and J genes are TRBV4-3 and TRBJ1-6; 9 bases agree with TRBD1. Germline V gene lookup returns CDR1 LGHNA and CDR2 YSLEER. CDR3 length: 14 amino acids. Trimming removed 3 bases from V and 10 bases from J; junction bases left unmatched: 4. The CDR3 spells CASSQGQGGSPLHF. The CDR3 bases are TGCGCCAGCAGCCAGGGACAGGGTGGATCACCCCTCCACTTT.

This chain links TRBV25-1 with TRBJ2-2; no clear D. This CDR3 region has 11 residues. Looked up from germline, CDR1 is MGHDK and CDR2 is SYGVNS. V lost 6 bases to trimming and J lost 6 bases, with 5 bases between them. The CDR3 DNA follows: TGTGCCAGCAGAAGCGCCGGGGAGCTGTTTTTT. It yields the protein CASRSAGELFF.

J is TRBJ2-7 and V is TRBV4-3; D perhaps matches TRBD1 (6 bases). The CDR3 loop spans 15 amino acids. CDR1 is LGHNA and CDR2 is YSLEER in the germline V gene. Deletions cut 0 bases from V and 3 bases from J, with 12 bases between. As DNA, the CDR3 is TGCGCCAGCAGCCAAGATCGGGAAGGGGGCTACGAGCAGTACTTC. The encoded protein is CASSQDREGGYEQYF.

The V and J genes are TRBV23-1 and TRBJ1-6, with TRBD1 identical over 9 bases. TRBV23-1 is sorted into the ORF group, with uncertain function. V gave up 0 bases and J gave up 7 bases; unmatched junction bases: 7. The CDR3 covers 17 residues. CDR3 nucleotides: TGCGCCAGCAGTCAATCGCGTCCTGGACAGGGGAATTCACCCCTCCACTTT. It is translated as CASSQSRPGQGNSPLHF.

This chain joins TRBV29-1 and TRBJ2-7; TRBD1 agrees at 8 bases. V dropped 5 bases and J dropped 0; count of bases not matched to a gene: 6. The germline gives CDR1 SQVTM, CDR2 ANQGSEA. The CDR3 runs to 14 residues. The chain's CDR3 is CSVRTGTPSYEQYF. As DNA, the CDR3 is TGCAGCGTTAGGACAGGGACCCCCTCCTACGAGCAGTACTTC.

CDR3 DNA sequence: TGTGCCTACAGGGGGCTTAGCACAGATACGCAGTATTTT. As protein: CAYRGLSTDTQYF. The J gene is TRBJ2-3, the V gene TRBV30, with 9 bases lining up with TRBD1. CDR3 length equals 13 residues. Germline trimming cut 7 bases from V and 0 bases from J; bases unmatched to any gene: 2. Germline-derived CDR1 and CDR2 are GTSNPN and SVGIG (reference sequence).

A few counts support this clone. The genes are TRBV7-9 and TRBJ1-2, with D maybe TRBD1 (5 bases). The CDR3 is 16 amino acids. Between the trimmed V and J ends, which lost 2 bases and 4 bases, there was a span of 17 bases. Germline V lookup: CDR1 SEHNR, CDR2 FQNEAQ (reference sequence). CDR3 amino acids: CASSLSAPRGSYGYTF. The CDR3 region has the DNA TGTGCCAGCAGCTTATCGGCCCCAAGGGGAAGCTATGGCTACACCTTC.